The T cell receptor (beta chain) described here comes from a study of T-cell memory formation after mild COVID-19. Whole-study results and caveats: Clones contracting day 15 to 85 were balanced CD4/CD8; later expanders leaned CD4+. Clones which contracted sat mainly in CM and EM if CD4+, and in EMRA if CD8+. Memory from before infection featured some responding clones, which suggests cross-reactive memory joined.

This clonotype was picked up a small number of times. Antigen specificity is unknown. Constant-segment-primed 5'RACE gave TCR alpha and TCR beta cDNA libraries with sample barcodes and UMIs. TCRdb re-called the 5' RACE reads through MiXCR, storing one row per CDR3 protein. The sample yields 300,000 to 350,000 distinct CDR3 sequences, approximately 20% seen once. Per germline, CDR1 DFQATT and CDR2 SNEGSKA (reference sequence). V was trimmed by 6 bases and J by 4 bases, leaving 17 bases between them. The CDR3 sequence is 14 residues long. The sequenced material came from PBMCs or a T cell subset sorted from them (not recorded which). The sequence was collected from a man between 18 and 35 years old who had mild COVID-19 (a few samples of this study predate the infection). Cell type and time point are not known. The V call is TRBV20-1, the J call TRBJ2-3; tentatively, D is TRBD1 (5 bases). The CDR3 spells CSARNPQGSDTQYF. The CDR3 nucleotides read TGCAGTGCCCGAAACCCGCAGGGTTCAGATACGCAGTATTTT.